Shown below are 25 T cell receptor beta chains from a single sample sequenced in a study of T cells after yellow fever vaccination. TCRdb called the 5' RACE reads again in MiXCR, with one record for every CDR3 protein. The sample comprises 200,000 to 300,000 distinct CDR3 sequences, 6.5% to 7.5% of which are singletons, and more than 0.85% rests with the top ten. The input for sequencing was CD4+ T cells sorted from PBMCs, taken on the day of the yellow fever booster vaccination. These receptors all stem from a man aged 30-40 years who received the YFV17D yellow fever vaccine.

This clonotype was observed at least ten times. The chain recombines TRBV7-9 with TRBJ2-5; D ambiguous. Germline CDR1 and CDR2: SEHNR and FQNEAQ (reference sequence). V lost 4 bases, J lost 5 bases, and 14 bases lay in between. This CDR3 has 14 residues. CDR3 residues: CASSWAGREETQYF. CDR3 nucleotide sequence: TGTGCCAGCAGCTGGGCTGGGCGAGAGGAGACCCAGTACTTC.

As DNA, the CDR3 is TGCGCCAGCAGCGCTCCGCCGGACAACTATGGCTACACCTTC. Its translation is CASSAPPDNYGYTF. V and J are TRBV5-1 and TRBJ1-2, with D unclear. The CDR3 has 14 residues. V lost 4 bases, J lost 2 bases, and 12 bases lay in between. CDR1 is SGHRS, CDR2 YFSETQ, per germline.

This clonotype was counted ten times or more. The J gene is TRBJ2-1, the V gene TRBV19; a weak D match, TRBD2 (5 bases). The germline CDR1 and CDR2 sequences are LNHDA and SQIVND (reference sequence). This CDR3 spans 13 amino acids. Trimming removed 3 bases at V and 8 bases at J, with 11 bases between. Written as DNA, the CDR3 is TGTGCCAGTAGTATGAGGCTAGCTGATGAGCAGTTCTTC. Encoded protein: CASSMRLADEQFF.

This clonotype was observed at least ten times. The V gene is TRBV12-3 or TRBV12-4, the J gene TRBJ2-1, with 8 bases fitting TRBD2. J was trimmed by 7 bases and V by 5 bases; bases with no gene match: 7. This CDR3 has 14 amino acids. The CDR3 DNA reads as TGTGCCAGCAGTGACCCGGGGGGGTGGAATGAGCAGTTCTTC. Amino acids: CASSDPGGWNEQFF.

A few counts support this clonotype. CDR3 DNA: TGCGCCAGCAGCCTCTCATTCCAGACCCCCTGGGGGGAGCTGTTTTTT. Protein product: CASSLSFQTPWGELFF. The chain couples TRBV4-3 to TRBJ2-2; unclear D gene. Germline V gives CDR1 LGHNA, CDR2 YSLEER. With 4 bases removed from V and 8 bases from J, the gap between germline ends came to 20 bases. This CDR3 region has 16 residues.

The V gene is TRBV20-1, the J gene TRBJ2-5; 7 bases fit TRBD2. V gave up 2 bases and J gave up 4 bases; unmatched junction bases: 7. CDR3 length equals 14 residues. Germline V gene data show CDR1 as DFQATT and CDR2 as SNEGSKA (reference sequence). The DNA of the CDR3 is TGCAGTGCTAGATACTCTGGCGGGAGAGAGACCCAGTACTTC. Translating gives CSARYSGGRETQYF.

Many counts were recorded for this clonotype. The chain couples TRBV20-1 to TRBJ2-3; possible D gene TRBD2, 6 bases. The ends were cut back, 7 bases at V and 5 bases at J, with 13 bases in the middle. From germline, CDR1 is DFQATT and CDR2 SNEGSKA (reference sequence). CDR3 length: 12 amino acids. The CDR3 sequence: CSVLLRGDTQYF. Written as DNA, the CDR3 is TGCAGTGTTCTTTTGCGGGGAGATACGCAGTATTTT.

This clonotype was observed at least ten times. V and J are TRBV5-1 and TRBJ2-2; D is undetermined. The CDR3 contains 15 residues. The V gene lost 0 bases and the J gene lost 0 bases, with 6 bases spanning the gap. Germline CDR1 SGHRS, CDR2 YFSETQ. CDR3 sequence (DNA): TGCGCCAGCAGCTTGGGGCAGTCGAACACCGGGGAGCTGTTTTTT. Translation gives CASSLGQSNTGELFF.

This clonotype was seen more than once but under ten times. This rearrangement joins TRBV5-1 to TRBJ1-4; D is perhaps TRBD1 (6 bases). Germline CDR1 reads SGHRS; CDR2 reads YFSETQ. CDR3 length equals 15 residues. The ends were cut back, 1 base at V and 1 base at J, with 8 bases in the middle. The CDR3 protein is CASSLQQGTNEKLFF. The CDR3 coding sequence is TGCGCCAGCAGCTTGCAACAGGGAACTAATGAAAAACTGTTTTTT. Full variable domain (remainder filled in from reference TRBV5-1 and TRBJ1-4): KAGVTQTPRYLIKTRGQQVTLSCSPISGHRSVSWYQQTPGQGLQFLFEYFSETQRNKGNFPGRFSGRQFSNSRSEMNVSTLELGDSALYLCASSLQQGTNEKLFFGSGTQLSVL.

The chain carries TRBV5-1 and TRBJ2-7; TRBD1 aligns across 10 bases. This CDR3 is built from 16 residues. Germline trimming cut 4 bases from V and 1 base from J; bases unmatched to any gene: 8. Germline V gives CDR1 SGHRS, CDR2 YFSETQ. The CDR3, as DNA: TGCGCCAGCAGCGAATCGACAGGGGGCTCTTCCTACGAGCAGTACTTC. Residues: CASSESTGGSSYEQYF.

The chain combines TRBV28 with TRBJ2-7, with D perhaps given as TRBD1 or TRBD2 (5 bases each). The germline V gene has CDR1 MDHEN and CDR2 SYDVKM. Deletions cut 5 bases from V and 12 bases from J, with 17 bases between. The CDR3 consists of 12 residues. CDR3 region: CASSPLGTLRYF. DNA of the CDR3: TGTGCCAGCAGTCCCCTTGGGACCCTCCGGTACTTC.

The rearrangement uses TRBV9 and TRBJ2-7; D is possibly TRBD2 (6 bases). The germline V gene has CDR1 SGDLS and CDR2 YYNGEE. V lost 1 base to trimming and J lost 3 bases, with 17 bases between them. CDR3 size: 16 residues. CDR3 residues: CASSVSWDSNYYEQYF. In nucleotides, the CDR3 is TGTGCCAGCAGCGTATCTTGGGACTCCAACTACTACGAGCAGTACTTC.

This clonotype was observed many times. Here the CDR3 DNA reads TGCAGTGCTAGAGGTCCGGACAGGGCGCATAATTCACCCCTCCACTTT. Protein product: CSARGPDRAHNSPLHF. V is TRBV20-1 and J is TRBJ1-6, with 8 bases matching TRBD1. CDR1 and CDR2 (germline): DFQATT, SNEGSKA (reference sequence). The CDR3 length is 16 residues. After removal of 1 base from V and 5 bases from J, the junction contained 7 bases not matched to a gene.

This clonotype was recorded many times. Here the CDR3 reads CASSLARSETQYF. The CDR3 coding sequence is TGTGCCAGCAGCTTAGCGCGTTCGGAGACCCAGTACTTC. The chain employs TRBV7-9 and TRBJ2-5; no definite D call. Germline CDR1 SEHNR, CDR2 FQNEAQ (reference sequence). CDR3 length: 13 amino acids. V lost 0 bases, J lost 5 bases, and 7 bases lay in between.

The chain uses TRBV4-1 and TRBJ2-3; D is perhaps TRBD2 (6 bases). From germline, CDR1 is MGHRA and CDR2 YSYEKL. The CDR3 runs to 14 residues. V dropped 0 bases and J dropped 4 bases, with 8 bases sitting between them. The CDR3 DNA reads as TGCGCCAGCAGCCAAGATCCGGGGGCAGATACGCAGTATTTT. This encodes CASSQDPGADTQYF.

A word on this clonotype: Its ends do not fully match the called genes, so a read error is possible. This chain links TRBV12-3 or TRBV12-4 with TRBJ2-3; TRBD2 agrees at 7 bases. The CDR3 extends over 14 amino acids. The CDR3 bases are TGTGCCAGCAGTTTTGGGGACTACACAAATACGCAGTATTTT. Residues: CASSFGDYTNTQYF.

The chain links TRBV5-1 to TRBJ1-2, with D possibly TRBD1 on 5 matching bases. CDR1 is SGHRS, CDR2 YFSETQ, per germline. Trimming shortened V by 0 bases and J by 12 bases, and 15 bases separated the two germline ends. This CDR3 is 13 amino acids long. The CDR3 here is CASSLGETVPDTF. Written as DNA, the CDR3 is TGCGCCAGCAGCTTGGGCGAGACAGTGCCTGACACCTTC.

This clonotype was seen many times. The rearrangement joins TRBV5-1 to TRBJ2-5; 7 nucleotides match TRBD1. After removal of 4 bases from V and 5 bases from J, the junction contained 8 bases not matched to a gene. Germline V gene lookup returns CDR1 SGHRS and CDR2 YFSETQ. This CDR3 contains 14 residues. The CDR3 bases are TGCGCCAGCAGCCAAACAACAGGGGAGGAGACCCAGTACTTC. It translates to CASSQTTGEETQYF.

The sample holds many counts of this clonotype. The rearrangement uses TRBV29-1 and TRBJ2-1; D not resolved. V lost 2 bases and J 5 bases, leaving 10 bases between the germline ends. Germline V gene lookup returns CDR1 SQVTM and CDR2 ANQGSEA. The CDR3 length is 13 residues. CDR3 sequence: CSVERKGDNEQFF. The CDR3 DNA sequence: TGCAGCGTTGAAAGGAAAGGAGACAATGAGCAGTTCTTC.

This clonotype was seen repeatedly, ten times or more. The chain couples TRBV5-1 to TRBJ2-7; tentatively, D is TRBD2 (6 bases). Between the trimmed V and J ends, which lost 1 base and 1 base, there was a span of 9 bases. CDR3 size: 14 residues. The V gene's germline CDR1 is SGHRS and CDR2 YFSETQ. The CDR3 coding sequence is TGCGCCAGCAGCTTGCGACTAGAATCCTACGAGCAGTACTTC. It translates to CASSLRLESYEQYF. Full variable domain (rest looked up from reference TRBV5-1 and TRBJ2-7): KAGVTQTPRYLIKTRGQQVTLSCSPISGHRSVSWYQQTPGQGLQFLFEYFSETQRNKGNFPGRFSGRQFSNSRSEMNVSTLELGDSALYLCASSLRLESYEQYFGPGTRLTVT.

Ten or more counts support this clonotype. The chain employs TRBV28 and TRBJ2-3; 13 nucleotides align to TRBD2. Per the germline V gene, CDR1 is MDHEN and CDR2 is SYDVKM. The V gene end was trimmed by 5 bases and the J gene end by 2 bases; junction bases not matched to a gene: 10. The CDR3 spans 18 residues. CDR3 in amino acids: CASSPLPGTSGVTDTQYF. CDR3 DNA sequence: TGTGCCAGCAGTCCCCTTCCCGGGACTAGCGGGGTCACAGATACGCAGTATTTT.

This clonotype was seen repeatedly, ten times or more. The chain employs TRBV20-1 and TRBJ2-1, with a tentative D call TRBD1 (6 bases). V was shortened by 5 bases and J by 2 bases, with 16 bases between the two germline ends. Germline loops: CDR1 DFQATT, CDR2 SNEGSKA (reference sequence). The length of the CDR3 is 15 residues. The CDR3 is CSAEDSRFAYNEQFF. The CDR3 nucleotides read TGCAGTGCTGAGGACAGCCGTTTCGCCTACAATGAGCAGTTCTTC.

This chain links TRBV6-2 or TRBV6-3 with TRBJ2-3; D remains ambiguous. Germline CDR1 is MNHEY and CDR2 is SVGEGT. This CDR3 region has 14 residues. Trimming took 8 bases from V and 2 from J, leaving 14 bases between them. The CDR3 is CASLRSTITDTQYF. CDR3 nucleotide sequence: TGTGCCAGCTTGAGGAGTACCATCACAGATACGCAGTATTTT.

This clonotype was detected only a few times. This CDR3 is CASSVTGSSYEQYF. For the CDR3, the DNA is TGTGCCAGCAGTGTCACCGGGAGCTCCTACGAGCAGTACTTC. The V and J genes are TRBV25-1 and TRBJ2-7; the D gene is possibly TRBD2 (6 bases). The CDR3 runs 14 residues. Germline V gene data show CDR1 as MGHDK and CDR2 as SYGVNS. Trimming took 4 bases from V and 0 from J, leaving 10 bases between them.

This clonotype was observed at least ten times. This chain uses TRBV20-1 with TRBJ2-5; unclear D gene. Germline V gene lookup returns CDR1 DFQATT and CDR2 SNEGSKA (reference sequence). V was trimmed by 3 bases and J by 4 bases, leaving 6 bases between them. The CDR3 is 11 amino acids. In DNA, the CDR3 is TGCAGTGCTAGGGCTGGAGAGACCCAGTACTTC. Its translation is CSARAGETQYF.